This TCR beta chain is from a study of blood T cells in healthy people across ages. Overall study findings and caveats: In the absence of known donor CMV status, changes in expanded clonotypes were possibly confounded. Per million T cells, TCR beta diversity dropped roughly linearly as age increased. Strongly correlated with naive T cell percentage was TCR beta diversity.

Germline CDR1 MNHNS, CDR2 SASEGT. Deletions cut 10 bases from V and 2 bases from J, with 19 bases between. This CDR3 has 15 amino acids. As for this clonotype: Antigen specificity is unknown.

Primed by a sample-barcoded 5' primer and a J-beta primer mix, a second PCR proceeded for roughly 7 to 12 cycles. Researchers report that each sample yielded at least 3 million CDR3-containing paired-end reads. One entry per CDR3 protein, called by TCRdb with MiXCR from the 5' RACE reads. The sample holds 1.5 million or so distinct CDR3 sequences; about 43% are singletons and the top ten take approximately 7.9%. Material for sequencing was blood. V usage is TRBV6-1 and J usage is TRBJ2-3, with D maybe TRBD2 (7 bases). The TCR comes from a young woman in good health. CDR3 region: CATWEGGGNTDTQYF. The CDR3 DNA reads TGTGCCACATGGGAGGGAGGGGGGAACACAGATACGCAGTATTTT.